Following are 24 T cell receptor beta chains from one sample sequenced in a study of shared clonotypes between healthy human individuals. The data were produced by immunoSEQ multiplex PCR, yet TCRdb's version contains in-frame clones alone and is incomplete. Of under 2,500,000 clones listed, roughly 95% are singletons. The sequencing input was naive CD4+ T cells sorted from blood. Subset reported: CD45RA+ positively selected. The receptor source for this set is a man aged 18 to 29 in good health.

The chain recombines TRBV7-2 with TRBJ1-2; D might be TRBD1 (5 bases). CDR1 SGHTA and CDR2 FQGNSA come from the germline V gene. Trimming left V 5 bases short and J 5 bases short, with 12 bases between. The CDR3 totals 13 residues. This CDR3 reads CASSRGEGYGYTF. In DNA, the CDR3 is TGTGCCAGCAGCCGGGGGGAGGGGTATGGCTACACCTTC.

The genes are TRBV25-1 and TRBJ1-2, with TRBD1 identical over 8 bases. V shed 7 bases, J shed 6 bases, and the junction held 10 bases outside the gene matches. This CDR3 is built from 14 residues. CDR1 is MGHDK, CDR2 SYGVNS, per germline. In DNA, the CDR3 is TGTGCCAGCACTGAGGCAGGGGGCGCGGATGGCTACACCTTC. Protein product: CASTEAGGADGYTF.

DNA for the CDR3: TGCGCCAGCAGCCAGACAGGGGCTGGGGCCAACGTCCTGACTTTC. Residues: CASSQTGAGANVLTF. This sequence joins TRBV5-1 and TRBJ2-6; 8 bases agree with TRBD1. V gave up 4 bases and J gave up 2 bases; unmatched junction bases: 2. This CDR3 region has 15 residues. Germline CDR1 reads SGHRS; CDR2 reads YFSETQ.

The genes are TRBV6-1 and TRBJ2-7, with 8 bases matching TRBD1. The CDR3 runs 13 residues. The V gene end was trimmed by 7 bases and the J gene end by 6 bases; junction bases not matched to a gene: 8. Per the germline V gene, CDR1 is MNHNS and CDR2 is SASEGT. CDR3 protein: CASMGQVRGEQYF. The DNA for the CDR3 is TGTGCCAGCATGGGACAGGTGAGGGGCGAGCAGTACTTC.

V and J are TRBV9 and TRBJ1-6; weak D call: TRBD1 (5 bases). There are 14 residues in the CDR3. Germline loops: CDR1 SGDLS, CDR2 YYNGEE. The V gene lost 1 base and the J gene lost 9 bases, with 11 bases spanning the gap. CDR3 in amino acids: CASSVREGTSPLHF. The CDR3, as DNA: TGTGCCAGCAGCGTAAGGGAGGGGACTTCACCCCTCCACTTT.

The chain recombines TRBV21-1 with TRBJ1-6; TRBD1, as called in the table, went unchecked against the DNA. TRBV21-1 is classified as a pseudogene. This CDR3 has 13 residues. The CDR3 DNA is TGTGCCAGCGGGGGACAGGTCGATTCACCCCTCCACTTT. The encoded protein is CASGGQVDSPLHF.

J is TRBJ1-1 and V is TRBV5-1; D gene uncertain. The CDR3 runs to 14 residues. Per the germline V gene, CDR1 is SGHRS and CDR2 is YFSETQ. Between the trimmed V and J ends, which lost 0 bases and 4 bases, there was a span of 10 bases. CDR3 protein: CASSLALGSTEAFF. CDR3 nucleotide sequence: TGCGCCAGCAGCTTGGCCTTGGGGAGCACTGAAGCTTTCTTT.

The CDR3 DNA reads TGTGCCAGCAGTTATCGGCCCCTGGGGGAAGAGACCCAGTACTTC. Translated: CASSYRPLGEETQYF. V gene TRBV6-6 combines with J gene TRBJ2-5; perhaps D is TRBD1 or TRBD2 (5 bases each). Trimming removed 3 bases from V and 3 bases from J, with 14 bases in between. The CDR3 has 15 amino acids. CDR1 is MNHNY, CDR2 SVGAGI, per germline (reference sequence).

The rearrangement uses TRBV7-2 and TRBJ2-7; D may correspond to TRBD1 or TRBD2 (5 bases each). The CDR3 has 15 residues. The V and J ends lost 5 bases and 6 bases respectively, with 20 bases between them. The germline gives CDR1 SGHTA, CDR2 FQGNSA. The CDR3 protein is CASSVHGAIPAEQYF. CDR3 DNA sequence: TGTGCCAGCAGCGTACACGGGGCAATTCCCGCCGAGCAGTACTTC.

The chain links TRBV6-1 to TRBJ2-5, with TRBD2 identical over 9 bases. Per the germline V gene, CDR1 is MNHNS and CDR2 is SASEGT. V was clipped by 6 bases and J by 5 bases; unmatched bases: 7. This CDR3 is 14 amino acids long. The CDR3 sequence: CASRRRGGWETQYF. The DNA of the CDR3 is TGTGCCAGCAGGAGGCGGGGGGGCTGGGAGACCCAGTACTTC.

The rearrangement uses TRBV5-6 and TRBJ2-7; D is perhaps TRBD1 or TRBD2 (5 bases each). Germline V gives CDR1 SGHDT, CDR2 YYEEEE. V lost 4 bases to trimming and J lost 1 base, with 12 bases between them. CDR3 length: 14 residues. The CDR3 nucleotides are TGTGCCAGCAGCCCGTGGGGGAATTCCTACGAGCAGTACTTC. It translates to CASSPWGNSYEQYF.

The J gene is TRBJ2-2, the V gene TRBV7-9; D ambiguous. V was trimmed by 0 bases and J by 2 bases, leaving 7 bases between them. CDR1 and CDR2 (germline): SEHNR, FQNEAQ (reference sequence). The CDR3 extends over 15 amino acids. For the CDR3, the DNA is TGTGCCAGCAGCTTAGCGGACGTAAACACCGGGGAGCTGTTTTTT. Translation gives CASSLADVNTGELFF.

The gene calls are TRBV7-8 and TRBJ1-1; the match to TRBD1 covers 7 bases. Trimming removed 1 base from V and 3 bases from J; junction bases left unmatched: 5. Looked up from germline, CDR1 is SGHVS and CDR2 is FQNEAQ. The CDR3 extends over 15 amino acids. The CDR3 loop reads CASSLGDSFYTEAFF. In DNA, the CDR3 is TGTGCCAGCAGCTTAGGGGACAGTTTCTACACTGAAGCTTTCTTT.

The chain carries TRBV5-1 and TRBJ1-1; 8 nucleotides align to TRBD1. Germline V gene sequence: CDR1 SGHRS, CDR2 YFSETQ. Losses at the gene ends were 4 bases for V and 1 base for J; bases not matched to a gene: 3. This CDR3 is 14 amino acids long. This chain's CDR3 is CASSRTGKNTEAFF. CDR3 nucleotides: TGCGCCAGCAGCCGGACAGGGAAGAACACTGAAGCTTTCTTT.

The rearrangement joins TRBV19 to TRBJ1-2; possible D gene TRBD1, 6 bases. CDR1 is LNHDA, CDR2 SQIVND, per germline (reference sequence). The CDR3 consists of 14 residues. Trimming pared 7 bases from V and 5 bases from J, leaving 17 bases between. CDR3 sequence reads: CASIGGLQGYGYTF. The CDR3 DNA follows: TGTGCCAGTATAGGAGGACTTCAGGGGTATGGCTACACCTTC.

V is TRBV19 and J is TRBJ1-4; the D is unclear. Trimming shortened V by 3 bases and J by 0 bases, and 8 bases separated the two germline ends. There are 15 residues in the CDR3. CDR1 and CDR2 (germline): LNHDA, SQIVND (reference sequence). The CDR3 here is CASSILGATNEKLFF. CDR3 in DNA: TGTGCCAGTAGTATTTTGGGAGCAACTAATGAAAAACTGTTTTTT. Full variable domain (missing parts from reference TRBV19 and TRBJ1-4): DGGITQSPKYLFRKEGQNVTLSCEQNLNHDAMYWYRQDPGQGLRLIYYSQIVNDFQKGDIAEGYSVSREKKESFPLTVTSAQKNPTAFYLCASSILGATNEKLFFGSGTQLSVL.

The chain employs TRBV7-2 and TRBJ2-1; D unclear. V was pared by 0 bases and J by 5 bases, with 5 bases between. CDR1 and CDR2 from the germline V gene are SGHTA and FQGNSA. CDR3 length equals 13 residues. The CDR3 bases are TGTGCCAGCAGCTTAGCAGTGAACAATGAGCAGTTCTTC. Translating gives CASSLAVNNEQFF.

This chain joins TRBV30 and TRBJ2-3; no clear D gene. This CDR3 is built from 12 residues. V gave up 0 bases and J gave up 11 bases, with 12 bases separating them. Germline CDR1 GTSNPN, CDR2 SVGIG (reference sequence). In DNA, the CDR3 is TGTGCCTGGAGTGTACGCCTTCAGGAGCAGTATTTT. Its protein is CAWSVRLQEQYF.

The CDR3 sequence is CASSVDKANYGYTF. DNA of the CDR3: TGTGCCAGCAGCGTAGACAAAGCTAACTATGGCTACACCTTC. This chain connects TRBV9 to TRBJ1-2; no definite D call. V was trimmed by 0 bases and J by 0 bases, leaving 6 bases between them. Germline CDR1 and CDR2: SGDLS and YYNGEE. There are 14 residues in the CDR3. Complete variable domain (other parts from reference TRBV9 and TRBJ1-2): DSGVTQTPKHLITATGQRVTLRCSPRSGDLSVYWYQQSLDQGLQFLIQYYNGEERAKGNILERFSAQQFPDLHSELNLSSLELGDSALYFCASSVDKANYGYTFGSGTRLTVV.

This clone was seen once. The germline gene is not matched at one end of the junction; a read error may be the cause. The rearrangement links TRBV28 to TRBJ2-7; 8 bases map to TRBD1. The CDR3 has 11 residues. Germline CDR1 and CDR2: MDHEN and SYDVKM. The CDR3 here is CASSSGQGREF. The CDR3 coding sequence is TGTGCCAGCAGTTCCGGACAGGGAAGAGAGTTC.

This chain joins TRBV5-1 and TRBJ2-2; D not certain. The length of the CDR3 is 13 residues. Trimming took 0 bases from V and 4 from J, leaving 4 bases between them. The germline V gene has CDR1 SGHRS and CDR2 YFSETQ. As DNA, the CDR3 is TGCGCCAGCAGCTTGGCCCCCACCGGGGAGCTGTTTTTT. Its protein is CASSLAPTGELFF.

This clone showed up just once. The chain carries TRBV28 and TRBJ1-1; perhaps TRBD1 as D (6 bases). Germline V gene data show CDR1 as MDHEN and CDR2 as SYDVKM. This CDR3 is built from 13 residues. V shed 6 bases and J shed 6 bases, with 14 bases lying between them. The CDR3 DNA is TGTGCCAGCAGCCAAACAGGGTTTGCTGAAGCTTTCTTT. Translated, it gives CASSQTGFAEAFF.

The chain is built from TRBV6-1 and TRBJ2-2; 7 nucleotides line up with TRBD1. Germline V gene sequence: CDR1 MNHNS, CDR2 SASEGT. The V and J ends lost 6 bases and 1 base, in that order; junction bases with no gene match: 2. CDR3 length: 14 residues. DNA of the CDR3: TGTGCCAGCAGGGGACAGAAGAACACCGGGGAGCTGTTTTTT. Translating it yields CASRGQKNTGELFF.

The genes are TRBV5-1 and TRBJ2-1, with unresolved D. The CDR3 is made up of 12 amino acids. The germline V gene has CDR1 SGHRS and CDR2 YFSETQ. V was trimmed by 4 bases and J by 9 bases, leaving 11 bases between them. For the CDR3, the DNA is TGCGCCAGCAGCGACCGTTCCAGTGAGCAGTTCTTC. Amino acids: CASSDRSSEQFF.